This T cell receptor (beta chain) emerged from a study of regulatory T cells in long-lasting Graves disease. Arm-PCR of CDR3 regions and iRepertoire HTBI primers were the basis on which TCR beta libraries were built. MiXCR, run by TCRdb on the multiplex PCR reads, gives a single entry per CDR3 protein. Of about 470,000 distinct CDR3 sequences detected, more than 20% appear once; the ten largest clones hold 6.5% to 8%. With 4 bases clipped from V and 5 bases from J, the junction kept 8 bases outside the gene matches. Germline CDR1 is MDHEN and CDR2 is SYDVKM. CDR3 length: 15 residues. Study-level points and caveats: Persistent disease was associated with favored TRBV28 usage and with favored use of TRBJ1-2 and TRBJ2-5. Patients with persistent Graves' had lower TCR diversity than newly diagnosed patients. Between persistent patients, roughly 2,600 public clonotypes were shared, exceeding the 966 shared between new patients.

The sample holds many counts of this clonotype. The antigen is unknown. The time point here: persistent/refractory GD, antithyroid drugs over 5 years with positive TRAb. With RNA extracted from PBMCs as input, the TCR library was made. The source of this sequence is a female donor with Graves disease. Sequences were derived from peripheral blood mononuclear cells (PBMCs), sampled when the disease was refractory, from a patient treated with antithyroid drugs. The chain links TRBV28 to TRBJ1-1; 9 nucleotides line up with TRBD1. The CDR3 nucleotides are TGTGCCAGCAGTTCAAACAGGGGGCGAGGAACTGAAGCTTTCTTT. It codes for CASSSNRGRGTEAFF.